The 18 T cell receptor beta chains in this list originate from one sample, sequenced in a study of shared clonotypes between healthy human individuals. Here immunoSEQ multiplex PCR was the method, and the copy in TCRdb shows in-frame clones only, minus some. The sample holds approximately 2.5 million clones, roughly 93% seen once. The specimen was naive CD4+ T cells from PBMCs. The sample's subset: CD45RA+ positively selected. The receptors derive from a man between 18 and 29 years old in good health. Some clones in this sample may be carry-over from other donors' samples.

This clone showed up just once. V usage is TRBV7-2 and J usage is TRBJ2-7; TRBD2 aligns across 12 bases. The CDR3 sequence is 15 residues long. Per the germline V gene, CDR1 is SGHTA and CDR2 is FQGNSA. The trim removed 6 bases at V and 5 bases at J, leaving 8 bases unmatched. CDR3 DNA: TGTGCCAGCAGAAGCCCGACTAGCGGGGGTAACGAGCAGTACTTC. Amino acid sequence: CASRSPTSGGNEQYF.

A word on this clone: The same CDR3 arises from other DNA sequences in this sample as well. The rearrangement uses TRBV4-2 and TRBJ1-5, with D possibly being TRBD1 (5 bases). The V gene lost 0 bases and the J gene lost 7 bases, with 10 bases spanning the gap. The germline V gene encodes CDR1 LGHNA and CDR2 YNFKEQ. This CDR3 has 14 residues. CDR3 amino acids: CASSQDLGTQPQHF. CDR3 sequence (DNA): TGTGCCAGCAGCCAAGATCTAGGGACCCAGCCCCAGCATTTT.

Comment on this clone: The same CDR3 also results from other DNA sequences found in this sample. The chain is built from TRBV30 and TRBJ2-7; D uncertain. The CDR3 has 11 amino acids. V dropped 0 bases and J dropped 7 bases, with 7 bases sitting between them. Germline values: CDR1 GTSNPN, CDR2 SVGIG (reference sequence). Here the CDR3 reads CAWSVGREQYF. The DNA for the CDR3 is TGTGCCTGGAGTGTAGGTAGGGAGCAGTACTTC.

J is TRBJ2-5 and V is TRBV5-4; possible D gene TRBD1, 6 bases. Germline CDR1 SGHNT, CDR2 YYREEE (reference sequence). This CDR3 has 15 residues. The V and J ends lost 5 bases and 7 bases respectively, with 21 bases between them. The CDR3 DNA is TGTGCCAGCAGTCAACAGGGTCCATCGGTTGGGACCCAGTACTTC. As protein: CASSQQGPSVGTQYF. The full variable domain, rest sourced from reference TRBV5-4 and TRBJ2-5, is ETGVTQSPTHLIKTRGQQVTLRCSSQSGHNTVSWYQQALGQGPQFIFQYYREEENGRGNFPPRFSGLQFPNYSSELNVNALELDDSALYLCASSQQGPSVGTQYFGPGTRLLVL.

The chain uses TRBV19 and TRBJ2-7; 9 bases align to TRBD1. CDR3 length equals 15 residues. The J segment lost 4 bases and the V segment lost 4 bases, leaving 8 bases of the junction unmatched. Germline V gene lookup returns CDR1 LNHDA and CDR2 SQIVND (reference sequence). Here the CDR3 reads CASSRYPGQGYEQYF. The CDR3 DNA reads TGTGCCAGTAGTAGGTACCCAGGACAGGGGTACGAGCAGTACTTC.

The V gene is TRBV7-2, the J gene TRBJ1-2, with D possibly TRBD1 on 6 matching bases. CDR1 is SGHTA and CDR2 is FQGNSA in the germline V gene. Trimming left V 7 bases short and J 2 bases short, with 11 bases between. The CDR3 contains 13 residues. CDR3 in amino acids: CASTRTGNYGYTF. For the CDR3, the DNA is TGTGCCAGCACCCGAACAGGGAACTATGGCTACACCTTC. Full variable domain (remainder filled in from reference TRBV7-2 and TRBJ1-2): GAGVSQSPSNKVTEKGKDVELRCDPISGHTALYWYRQSLGQGLEFLIYFQGNSAPDKSGLPSDRFSAERTGGSVSTLTIQRTQQEDSAVYLCASTRTGNYGYTFGSGTRLTVV.

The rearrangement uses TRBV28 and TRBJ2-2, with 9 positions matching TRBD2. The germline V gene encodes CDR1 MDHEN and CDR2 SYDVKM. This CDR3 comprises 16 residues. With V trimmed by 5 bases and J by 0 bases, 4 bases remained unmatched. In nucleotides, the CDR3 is TGTGCCAGCAGTGTCCGACTAGCGGCGAACACCGGGGAGCTGTTTTTT. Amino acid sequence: CASSVRLAANTGELFF.

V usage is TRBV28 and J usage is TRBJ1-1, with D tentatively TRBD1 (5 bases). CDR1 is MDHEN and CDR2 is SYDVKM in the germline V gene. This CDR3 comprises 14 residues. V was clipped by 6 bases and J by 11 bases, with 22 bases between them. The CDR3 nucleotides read TGTGCCAGCAGCCAACCGATCTCCAATGGGGGGGCTTTCTTT. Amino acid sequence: CASSQPISNGGAFF.

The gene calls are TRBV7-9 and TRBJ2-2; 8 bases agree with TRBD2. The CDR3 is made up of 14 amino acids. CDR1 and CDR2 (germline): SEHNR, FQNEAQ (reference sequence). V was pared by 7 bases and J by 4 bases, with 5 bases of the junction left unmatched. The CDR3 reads CASTTSGSTGELFF. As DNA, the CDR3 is TGTGCCAGCACCACCAGCGGGAGCACCGGGGAGCTGTTTTTT.

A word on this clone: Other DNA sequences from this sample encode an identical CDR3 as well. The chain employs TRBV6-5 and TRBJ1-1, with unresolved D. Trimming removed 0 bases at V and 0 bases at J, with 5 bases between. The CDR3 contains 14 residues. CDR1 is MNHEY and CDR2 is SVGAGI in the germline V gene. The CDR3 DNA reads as TGTGCCAGCAGTTACTCGACACTGAACACTGAAGCTTTCTTT. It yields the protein CASSYSTLNTEAFF.

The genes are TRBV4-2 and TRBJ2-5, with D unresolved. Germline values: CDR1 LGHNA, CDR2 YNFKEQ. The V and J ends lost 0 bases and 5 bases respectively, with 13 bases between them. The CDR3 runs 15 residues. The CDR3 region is CASSQDRVVRETQYF. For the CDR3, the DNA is TGTGCCAGCAGCCAAGATAGGGTGGTCCGGGAGACCCAGTACTTC.

The CDR3 spells CASSPLADMSSYNEQFF. In DNA form, the CDR3 reads TGTGCCAGCTCACCTCTAGCGGACATGAGCTCCTACAATGAGCAGTTCTTC. V is TRBV18 and J is TRBJ2-1; 7 nucleotides agree with TRBD2. Losses at the gene ends were 3 bases for V and 0 bases for J; bases not matched to a gene: 8. CDR1 and CDR2 from the germline V gene are KGHSH and LQKENI. The CDR3 has 17 amino acids.

The CDR3 region is CASGLAGGGGYTF. The DNA of the CDR3 is TGTGCTAGTGGTTTGGCGGGAGGCGGGGGCTACACCTTC. This rearrangement joins TRBV12-5 to TRBJ1-2; D gene ambiguous. V lost 1 base and J 8 bases, leaving 11 bases between the germline ends. CDR1 is LGHNT and CDR2 is FRNRAP in the germline V gene. This CDR3 spans 13 amino acids.

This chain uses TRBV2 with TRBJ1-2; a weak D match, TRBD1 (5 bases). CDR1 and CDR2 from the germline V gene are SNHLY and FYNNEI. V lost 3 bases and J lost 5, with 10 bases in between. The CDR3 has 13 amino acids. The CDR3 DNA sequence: TGTGCCAGCAGTGAGGGGGGAGGATATGGCTACACCTTC. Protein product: CASSEGGGYGYTF.

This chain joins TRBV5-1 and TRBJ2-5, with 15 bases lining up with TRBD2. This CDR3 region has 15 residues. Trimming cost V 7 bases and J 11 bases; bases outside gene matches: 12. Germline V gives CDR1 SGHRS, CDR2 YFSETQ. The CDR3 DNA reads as TGCGCCAGCCATTGGACTAGCGGGAGGGCCTTAGAGCAGTACTTC. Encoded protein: CASHWTSGRALEQYF.

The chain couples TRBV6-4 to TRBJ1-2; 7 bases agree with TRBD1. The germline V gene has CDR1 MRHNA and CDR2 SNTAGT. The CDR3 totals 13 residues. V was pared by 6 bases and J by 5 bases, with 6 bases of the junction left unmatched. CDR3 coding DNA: TGTGCCAGCAGGAGGACAGGCGGGTATGGCTACACCTTC. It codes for CASRRTGGYGYTF.

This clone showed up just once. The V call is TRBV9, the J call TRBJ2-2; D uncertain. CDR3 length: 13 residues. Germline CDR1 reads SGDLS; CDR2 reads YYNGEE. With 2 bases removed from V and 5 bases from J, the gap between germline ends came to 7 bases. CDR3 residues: CASSVYATGELFF. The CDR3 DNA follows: TGTGCCAGCAGCGTCTACGCGACCGGGGAGCTGTTTTTT.

CDR3 nucleotide sequence: TGTGCCAGCTCACCACCACAGTTCACACAATGGAAAGAGACCCAGTACTTC. Its protein is CASSPPQFTQWKETQYF. The rearrangement links TRBV18 to TRBJ2-5; D gene unclear. CDR3 length: 17 residues. Germline lookup yields CDR1 KGHSH and CDR2 LQKENI. V was clipped by 0 bases and J by 3 bases, with 17 bases between them.